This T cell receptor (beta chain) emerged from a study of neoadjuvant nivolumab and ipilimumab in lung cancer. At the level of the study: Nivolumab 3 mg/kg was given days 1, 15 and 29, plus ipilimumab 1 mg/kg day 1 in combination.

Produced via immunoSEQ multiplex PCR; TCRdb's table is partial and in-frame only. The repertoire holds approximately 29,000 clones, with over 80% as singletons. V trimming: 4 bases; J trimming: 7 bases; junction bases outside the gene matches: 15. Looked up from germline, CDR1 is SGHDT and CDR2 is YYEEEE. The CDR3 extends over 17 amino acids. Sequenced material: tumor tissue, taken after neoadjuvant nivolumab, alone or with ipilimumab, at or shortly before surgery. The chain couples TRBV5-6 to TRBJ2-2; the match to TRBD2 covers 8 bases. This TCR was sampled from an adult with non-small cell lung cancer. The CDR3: CASSPQLAENPYGELFF. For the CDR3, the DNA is TGTGCCAGCAGCCCACAACTAGCGGAGAACCCTTACGGGGAGCTGTTTTTT.